Shown below are 7 T cell receptor beta chains from a single sample sequenced in a study of identical twins. TCRdb re-called the 5' RACE reads with MiXCR, one entry per CDR3 protein. The profile shows a few hundred thousand distinct CDR3 sequences, roughly 26% of them singletons. The sample was also linked to a second study, of T cells expressing NK-cell markers.

Sequenced material: CD4+ T cells sorted from blood. These receptor sequences come from a woman between 18 and 30 years old in good health.

In this sample, this clonotype turned up many times. The chain uses TRBV12-3 or TRBV12-4 and TRBJ2-7; 7 bases are a match to TRBD1. V shed 6 bases, J shed 5 bases, and the junction held 10 bases outside the gene matches. CDR3 length: 14 residues. CDR3 protein: CASSPHRDSHEQYF. CDR3 nucleotide sequence: TGTGCCAGCAGCCCGCACCGGGACAGCCACGAGCAGTACTTC.

This chain uses TRBV5-1 with TRBJ2-7; the match to TRBD2 covers 7 bases. Unmatched junction bases numbered 11, after V lost 4 bases and J lost 4 bases. The CDR3 extends over 15 amino acids. CDR1 and CDR2 from the germline V gene are SGHRS and YFSETQ. The DNA for the CDR3 is TGCGCCAGCAGCAGCTCCGGGACCGGGGGGTACGAGCAGTACTTC. Its protein is CASSSSGTGGYEQYF.

The J gene is TRBJ1-1, the V gene TRBV29-1, with D unresolved. CDR3 length: 15 residues. The germline V and J ends were trimmed by 4 bases and 0 bases, with 15 bases remaining between them. CDR1 SQVTM and CDR2 ANQGSEA come from the germline V gene. CDR3 protein: CSVGAQDLMNTEAFF. In DNA form, the CDR3 reads TGCAGCGTTGGCGCCCAGGACCTTATGAACACTGAAGCTTTCTTT.

Ten or more counts support this clonotype. This chain connects TRBV7-8 to TRBJ2-5; 8 bases agree with TRBD1. CDR1 SGHVS and CDR2 FQNEAQ come from the germline V gene. There are 14 residues in the CDR3. V dropped 9 bases and J dropped 4; count of bases not matched to a gene: 10. CDR3 bases: TGTGCCAGTTGGCCCCTCGACAGGGGAGAGACCCAGTACTTC. Protein sequence: CASWPLDRGETQYF.

This clonotype has more than one count but fewer than ten. J is TRBJ2-1 and V is TRBV11-1, with D maybe TRBD2 (5 bases). This CDR3 has 13 amino acids. Trimming took 6 bases from V and 7 from J, leaving 13 bases between them. Per the germline V gene, CDR1 is SGHAT and CDR2 is FQDESV (reference sequence). CDR3 bases: TGTGCCAGCAGACCCCTCGAGGGAAATGAGCAGTTCTTC. It specifies CASRPLEGNEQFF. The full variable domain, in which reference TRBV11-1 and TRBJ2-1 provide the parts outside the CDR3, is EAEVAQSPRYKITEKSQAVAFWCDPISGHATLYWYRQILGQGPELLVQFQDESVVDDSQLPKDRFSAERLKGVDSTLKIQPAELGDSAMYLCASRPLEGNEQFFGPGTRLTVL.

The chain uses TRBV12-3 or TRBV12-4 and TRBJ2-7, with D hard to call. Trimming took off 6 bases at V and 3 bases at J, with 9 bases between the two ends. The CDR3 extends over 12 amino acids. For the CDR3, the DNA is TGTGCCAGCAGCCGTACAGTCTACGAGCAGTACTTC. It yields the protein CASSRTVYEQYF.

In its sample, this clonotype was seen a few times. The chain links TRBV5-1 to TRBJ1-1; no reliable D call. The germline V and J ends were trimmed by 6 bases and 5 bases, with 11 bases remaining between them. This CDR3 has 12 residues. Germline-derived CDR1 and CDR2 are SGHRS and YFSETQ. The CDR3 region is CASKRGRTEAFF. The CDR3 bases are TGCGCCAGCAAGCGAGGGAGGACTGAAGCTTTCTTT.